This T cell receptor (beta chain) was retrieved from a study of Ad26.COV2.S vaccination and SARS-CoV-2 variants. Overall study: In the study, Ad26.COV2.S was injected intramuscularly once, or twice 56 days apart. The study's findings and limits: Breadth measured for non-spike TCRs was similar across vaccine and placebo recipients.

The CDR3 contains 14 residues. With 6 bases clipped from V and 1 base from J, the junction kept 5 bases outside the gene matches. Germline-derived CDR1 and CDR2 are SQVTM and ANQGSEA. Repertoires were generated with immunoSEQ multiplex PCR, while TCRdb's copy carries only in-frame clones and drops some. This table holds about 460,000 clones, nearly 90% found once. Specified treatment: some 20 received Ad26.COV2.S at low or high dose, single or two shots; roughly five received placebo; per-sample allocation not given. It was on day 63 after the first vaccine or placebo injection that samples were taken. Boston provided a donor who was an adult aged 18-55 years. Regarding this clone: Its antigen is still unknown.

This chain joins TRBV29-1 and TRBJ2-7; TRBD2 matches 11 bases. The sequenced sample was peripheral blood, obtained in a trial of Ad26.COV2.S vaccine versus placebo. This sequence originates from a person between 18 and 60 years old who received the Ad26.COV2.S COVID-19 vaccine or a placebo. CDR3 region: CSVKLAGVSYEQYF. For the CDR3, the DNA is TGCAGCGTAAAACTAGCGGGGGTGTCCTACGAGCAGTACTTC.